These 10 T cell receptor beta chains came from one sample sequenced in a study of cytomegalovirus exposure and HLA in healthy donors. PCR used 60 Vbeta primers and 13 Jbeta primers. Sequencing used immunoSEQ multiplex PCR; TCRdb keeps in-frame clones, though not all of them. The data contain some 150,000 clones, 80% of them seen just once; the ten biggest clones take up 4.5% to 7%. Sequenced material: PBMCs. The receptors shown here come from a woman in her forties in good health and CMV-seropositive.

V is TRBV5-1 and J is TRBJ1-3; D perhaps matches TRBD1 (5 bases). This CDR3 has 15 amino acids. Germline CDR1 reads SGHRS; CDR2 reads YFSETQ. The germline V and J ends were trimmed by 2 bases and 0 bases, with 9 bases remaining between them. This CDR3 reads CASSLEGDSGNTIYF. CDR3 bases: TGCGCCAGCAGCTTAGAAGGGGACTCTGGAAACACCATATATTTT. Full variable domain (missing parts from reference TRBV5-1 and TRBJ1-3): KAGVTQTPRYLIKTRGQQVTLSCSPISGHRSVSWYQQTPGQGLQFLFEYFSETQRNKGNFPGRFSGRQFSNSRSEMNVSTLELGDSALYLCASSLEGDSGNTIYFGEGSWLTVV.

The gene calls are TRBV7-3 and TRBJ2-1, with 12 bases that match TRBD1. Trimming took 5 bases from V and 9 from J; bases not matched to a gene: 11. Germline loops: CDR1 SGHTA, CDR2 FQGTGA. There are 16 residues in the CDR3. The CDR3 here is CASSRQPGTGGTEQFF. As DNA, the CDR3 is TGTGCCAGCAGCCGCCAACCCGGGACAGGGGGCACTGAGCAGTTCTTC.

This clone was picked up one time. The gene calls are TRBV28 and TRBJ2-5, with 7 bases fitting TRBD1. CDR1 is MDHEN, CDR2 SYDVKM, per germline. V lost 6 bases to trimming and J lost 0 bases; unmatched junction nucleotides: 7. This CDR3 comprises 15 residues. The CDR3 reads CASRHIDRDQETQYF. CDR3 DNA sequence: TGTGCCAGCAGACATATCGACAGGGACCAAGAGACCCAGTACTTC.

This clone showed up many times. The chain joins TRBV6-1 to TRBJ1-5; a possible D gene is TRBD1 (5 bases). Per the germline V gene, CDR1 is MNHNS and CDR2 is SASEGT. This CDR3 has 14 amino acids. The V and J ends lost 7 bases and 8 bases respectively, with 18 bases between them. In DNA form, the CDR3 reads TGTGCCAGCAATCAAGCGGGGGGAGGCAAGCCCCAGCATTTT. It encodes CASNQAGGGKPQHF.

The chain is built from TRBV7-9 and TRBJ2-5; 8 nucleotides match TRBD2. With V trimmed by 6 bases and J by 2 bases, 14 bases remained unmatched. The CDR3 sequence is 17 residues long. CDR1 and CDR2 (germline): SEHNR, FQNEAQ (reference sequence). The CDR3 DNA reads as TGTGCCAGCAGGCACAGCGGGAGAGAGGTACAACAAGAGACCCAGTACTTC. Protein: CASRHSGREVQQETQYF.

V gene TRBV7-9 combines with J gene TRBJ2-7; D might be TRBD1 (6 bases). Germline V CDR1 and CDR2: SEHNR, FQNEAQ (reference sequence). Trimming left V 4 bases short and J 3 bases short, with 7 bases between. There are 12 residues in the CDR3. Here the CDR3 reads CASSSQGYEQYF. Here the CDR3 DNA reads TGTGCCAGCAGCTCACAGGGCTACGAGCAGTACTTC.

The chain links TRBV7-9 to TRBJ2-1, with TRBD2 matching 11 bases. The CDR3 runs to 15 residues. Germline CDR1 reads SEHNR; CDR2 reads FQNEAQ (reference sequence). The V gene end was trimmed by 11 bases and the J gene end by 7 bases; junction bases not matched to a gene: 13. CDR3: CALPLLAGDENEQFF. The CDR3 DNA reads as TGTGCCCTCCCACTACTAGCGGGAGATGAAAATGAGCAGTTCTTC.

The chain joins TRBV4-1 to TRBJ2-7; 14 bases line up with TRBD2. Germline CDR1 is MGHRA and CDR2 is YSYEKL. The ends lost 1 base at V and 7 bases at J; junction bases unmatched: 12. The CDR3 has 18 residues. Written as DNA, the CDR3 is TGCGCCAGCAGCCAAGTTGACCTCGGACTAGCGGGAGGTCGTGAGCAGTACTTC. It yields the protein CASSQVDLGLAGGREQYF.

The rearrangement uses TRBV5-1 and TRBJ1-1, with 8 bases fitting TRBD1. J was trimmed by 1 base and V by 4 bases; bases with no gene match: 3. Germline CDR1 reads SGHRS; CDR2 reads YFSETQ. The CDR3 runs 14 residues. The CDR3 protein is CASSGGQANTEAFF. The CDR3 DNA sequence: TGCGCCAGCAGCGGGGGACAGGCGAACACTGAAGCTTTCTTT.

The rearrangement links TRBV28 to TRBJ1-1; TRBD1 is a possible D gene (6 bases). The CDR3 runs to 15 residues. The germline V gene encodes CDR1 MDHEN and CDR2 SYDVKM. The V gene lost 6 bases and the J gene lost 4 bases, with 18 bases spanning the gap. The CDR3 loop is CASSYPDRSITEAFF. CDR3 in DNA: TGTGCCAGCAGCTATCCCGACAGGTCAATCACTGAAGCTTTCTTT.